This record looks at one T cell receptor beta chain sequence and its context. This specimen belongs to a study of cytomegalovirus exposure and HLA in healthy donors. The CDR3 has 16 residues. The junction had 3 bases not matched to a gene; V was cut back by 4 bases and J by 0 bases. Germline lookup yields CDR1 SEHNR and CDR2 FQNEAQ (reference sequence). The method was immunoSEQ multiplex PCR; TCRdb's version includes in-frame clones alone and lacks a portion of them. Here the sample spans 150,000 or so clones, approximately 87% being singletons. The specimen was PBMCs. This receptor was identified in a woman in her 30s in good health and CMV-seronegative. The chain has TRBV7-9 and TRBJ2-5; 12 nucleotides match TRBD2. As DNA, the CDR3 is TGTGCCAGCAGCTGGACTAGCGGGGACAACCAAGAGACCCAGTACTTC. Protein: CASSWTSGDNQETQYF.